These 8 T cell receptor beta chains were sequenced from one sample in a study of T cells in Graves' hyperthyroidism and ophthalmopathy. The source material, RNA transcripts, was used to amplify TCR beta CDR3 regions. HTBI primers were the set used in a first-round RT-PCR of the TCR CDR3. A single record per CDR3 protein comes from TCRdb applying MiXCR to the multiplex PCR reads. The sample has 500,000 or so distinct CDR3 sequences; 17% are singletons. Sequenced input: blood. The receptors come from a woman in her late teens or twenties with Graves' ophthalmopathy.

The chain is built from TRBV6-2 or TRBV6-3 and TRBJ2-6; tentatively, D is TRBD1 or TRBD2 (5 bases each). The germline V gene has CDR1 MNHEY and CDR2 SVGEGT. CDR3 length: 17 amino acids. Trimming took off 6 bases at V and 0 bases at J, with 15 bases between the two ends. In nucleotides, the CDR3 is TGTGCCAGCAGCACGGGGACCGACCTCTCTGGGGCCAACGTCCTGACTTTC. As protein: CASSTGTDLSGANVLTF.

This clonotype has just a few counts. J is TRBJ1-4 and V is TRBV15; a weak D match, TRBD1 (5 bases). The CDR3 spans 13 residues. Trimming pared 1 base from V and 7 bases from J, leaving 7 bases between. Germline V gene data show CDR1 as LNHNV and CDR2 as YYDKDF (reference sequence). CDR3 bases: TGTGCCACCAGCAGAGGTGGGGGTGAAAAACTGTTTTTT. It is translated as CATSRGGGEKLFF. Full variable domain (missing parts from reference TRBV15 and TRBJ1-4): DAMVIQNPRYQVTQFGKPVTLSCSQTLNHNVMYWYQQKSSQAPKLLFHYYDKDFNNEADTPDNFQSRRPNTSFCFLDIRSPGLGDTAMYLCATSRGGGEKLFFGSGTQLSVL.

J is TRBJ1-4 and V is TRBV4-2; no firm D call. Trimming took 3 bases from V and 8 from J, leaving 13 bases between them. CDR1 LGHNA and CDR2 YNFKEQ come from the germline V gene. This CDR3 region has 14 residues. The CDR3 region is CASSHLSGGEKLFF. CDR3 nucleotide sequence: TGTGCCAGCAGCCACCTGTCAGGAGGGGAAAAACTGTTTTTT.

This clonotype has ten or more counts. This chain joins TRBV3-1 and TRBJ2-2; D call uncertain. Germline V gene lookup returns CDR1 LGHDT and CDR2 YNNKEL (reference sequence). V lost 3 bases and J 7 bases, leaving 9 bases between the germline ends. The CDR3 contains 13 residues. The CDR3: CASSHLGGGELFF. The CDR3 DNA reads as TGTGCCAGCAGCCACCTAGGCGGCGGGGAGCTGTTTTTT.

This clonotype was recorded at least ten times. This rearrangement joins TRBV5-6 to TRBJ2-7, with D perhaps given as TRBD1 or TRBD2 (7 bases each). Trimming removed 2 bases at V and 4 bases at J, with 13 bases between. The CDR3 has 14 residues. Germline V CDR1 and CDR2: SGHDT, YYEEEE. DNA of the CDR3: TGTGCCAGCAGCTTAGGGGAGGGGGCATACGAGCAGTACTTC. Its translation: CASSLGEGAYEQYF.

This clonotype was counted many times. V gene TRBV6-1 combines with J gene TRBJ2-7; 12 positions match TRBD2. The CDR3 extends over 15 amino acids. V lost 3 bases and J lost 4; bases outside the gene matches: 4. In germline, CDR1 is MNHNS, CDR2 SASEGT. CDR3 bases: TGTGCCAGCAGTGATTTGGGGACTAGCGGGTACGAGCAGTACTTC. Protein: CASSDLGTSGYEQYF.

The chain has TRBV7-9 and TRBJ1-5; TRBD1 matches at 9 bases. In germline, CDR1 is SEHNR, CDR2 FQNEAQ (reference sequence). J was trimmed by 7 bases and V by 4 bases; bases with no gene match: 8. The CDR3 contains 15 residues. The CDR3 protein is CASSSADRGQQPQHF. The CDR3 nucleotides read TGTGCCAGCAGCTCAGCGGACAGGGGACAACAGCCCCAGCATTTT.

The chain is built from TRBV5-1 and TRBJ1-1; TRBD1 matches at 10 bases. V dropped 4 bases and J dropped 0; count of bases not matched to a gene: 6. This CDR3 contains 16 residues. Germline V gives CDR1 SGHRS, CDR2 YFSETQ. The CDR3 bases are TGCGCCAGCAGCAGACGGACAGGGGGTATGAACACTGAAGCTTTCTTT. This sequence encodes CASSRRTGGMNTEAFF. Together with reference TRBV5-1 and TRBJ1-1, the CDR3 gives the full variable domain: KAGVTQTPRYLIKTRGQQVTLSCSPISGHRSVSWYQQTPGQGLQFLFEYFSETQRNKGNFPGRFSGRQFSNSRSEMNVSTLELGDSALYLCASSRRTGGMNTEAFFGQGTRLTVV.